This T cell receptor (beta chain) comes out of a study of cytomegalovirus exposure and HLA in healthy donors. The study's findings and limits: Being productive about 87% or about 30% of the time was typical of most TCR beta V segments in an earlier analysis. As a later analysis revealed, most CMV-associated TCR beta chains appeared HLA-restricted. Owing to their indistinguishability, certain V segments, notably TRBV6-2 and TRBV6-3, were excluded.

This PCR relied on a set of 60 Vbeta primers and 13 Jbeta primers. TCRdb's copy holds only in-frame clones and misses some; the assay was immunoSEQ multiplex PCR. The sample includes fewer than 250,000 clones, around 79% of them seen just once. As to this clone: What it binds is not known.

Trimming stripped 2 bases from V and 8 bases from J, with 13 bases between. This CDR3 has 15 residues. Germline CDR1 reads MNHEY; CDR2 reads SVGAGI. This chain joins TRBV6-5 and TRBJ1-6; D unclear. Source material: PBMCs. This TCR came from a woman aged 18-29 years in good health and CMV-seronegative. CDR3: CASSYQQAKDSPLHF. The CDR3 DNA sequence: TGTGCCAGCAGTTACCAGCAGGCTAAGGATTCACCCCTCCACTTT.